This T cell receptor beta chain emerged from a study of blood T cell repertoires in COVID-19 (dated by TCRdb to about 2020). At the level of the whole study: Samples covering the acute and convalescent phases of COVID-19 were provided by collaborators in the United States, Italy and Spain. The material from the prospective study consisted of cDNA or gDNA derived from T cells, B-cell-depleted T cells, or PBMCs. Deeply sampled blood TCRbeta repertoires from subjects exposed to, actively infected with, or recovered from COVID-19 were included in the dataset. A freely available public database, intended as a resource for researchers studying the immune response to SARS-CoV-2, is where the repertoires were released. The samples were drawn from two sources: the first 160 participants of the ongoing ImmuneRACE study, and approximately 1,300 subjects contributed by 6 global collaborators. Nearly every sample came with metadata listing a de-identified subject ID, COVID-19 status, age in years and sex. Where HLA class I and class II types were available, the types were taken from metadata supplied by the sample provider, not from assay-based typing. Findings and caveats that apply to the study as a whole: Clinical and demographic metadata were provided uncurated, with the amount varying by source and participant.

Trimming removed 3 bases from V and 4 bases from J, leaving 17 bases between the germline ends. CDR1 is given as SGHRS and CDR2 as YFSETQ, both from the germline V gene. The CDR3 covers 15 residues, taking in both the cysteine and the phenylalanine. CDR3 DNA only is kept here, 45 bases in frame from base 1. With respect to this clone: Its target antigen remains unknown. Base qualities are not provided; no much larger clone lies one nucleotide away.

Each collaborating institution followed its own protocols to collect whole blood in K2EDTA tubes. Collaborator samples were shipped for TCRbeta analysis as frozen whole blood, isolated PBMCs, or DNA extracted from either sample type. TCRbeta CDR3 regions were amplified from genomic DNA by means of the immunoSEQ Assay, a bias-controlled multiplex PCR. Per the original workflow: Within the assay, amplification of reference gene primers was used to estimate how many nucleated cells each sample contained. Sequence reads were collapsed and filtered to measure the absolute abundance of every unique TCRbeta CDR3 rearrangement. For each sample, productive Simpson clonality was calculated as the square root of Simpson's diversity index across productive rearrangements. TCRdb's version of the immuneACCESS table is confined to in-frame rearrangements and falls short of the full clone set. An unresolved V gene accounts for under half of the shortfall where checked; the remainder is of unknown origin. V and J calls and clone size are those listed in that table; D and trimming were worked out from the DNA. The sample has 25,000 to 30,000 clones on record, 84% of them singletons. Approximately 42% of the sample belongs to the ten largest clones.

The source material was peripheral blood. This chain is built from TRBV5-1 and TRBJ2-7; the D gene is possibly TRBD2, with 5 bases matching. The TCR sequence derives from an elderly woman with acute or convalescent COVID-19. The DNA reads TGCGCCAGCAGCTCCCGGGAAGGGATGGTTTACGAGCAGTACTTC. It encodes CASSSREGMVYEQYF.